Each of the 5 T cell receptor beta chains below was sequenced from the same sample in a study of blood T cell repertoires in COVID-19 (dated by TCRdb to about 2020). Library preparation used the immunoSEQ multiplex PCR assay. TCRdb took over this immuneACCESS table, retaining in-frame rearrangements with V and J assigned. Such tables are incomplete; in checked studies, under half of the missing clones stem from an unresolved V gene, and the remainder is unexplained. The sample profile shows 200,000 to 250,000 clones; 70% to 90% of them were found once. Approximately 12% of the sample is held by the ten biggest clonotypes. Sequencing was done on a sample of peripheral blood. Receptors were obtained from a woman between 18 and 29 years old who had recovered from COVID-19.

The V and J genes are TRBV6-1 and TRBJ1-2, with D hard to call. Germline lookup yields CDR1 MNHNS and CDR2 SASEGT. V was trimmed by 3 bases and J by 4 bases, leaving 9 bases between them. The CDR3 length is 13 residues. In DNA form, the CDR3 reads TGTGCCAGCAGTGAGAGGCAGCTCTATGGCTACACCTTC. Translated: CASSERQLYGYTF.

The rearrangement joins TRBV7-3 to TRBJ2-1, with 7 bases identical to TRBD2. Germline CDR1 SGHTA, CDR2 FQGTGA. Trimming at V came to 5 bases and at J to 6 bases, leaving 4 bases not matched to a gene. The CDR3 contains 13 residues. The CDR3 reads CASSLGTTNEQFF. CDR3 nucleotides: TGTGCCAGCAGCCTCGGGACTACCAATGAGCAGTTCTTC.

The chain is built from TRBV2 and TRBJ1-2, with 10 bases aligning to TRBD1. Germline V gene lookup returns CDR1 SNHLY and CDR2 FYNNEI. The CDR3 extends over 15 amino acids. The J segment lost 5 bases and the V segment lost 4 bases, leaving 7 bases of the junction unmatched. CDR3 nucleotide sequence: TGTGCCAGCAGTGGAGACAGGGGGCGCACTTATGGCTACACCTTC. As protein: CASSGDRGRTYGYTF.

The genes are TRBV24-1 and TRBJ2-7; possibly TRBD2 for D (5 bases). The germline V gene has CDR1 KGHDR and CDR2 SFDVKD. Trimming removed 10 bases from V and 0 bases from J, with 9 bases in between. The CDR3 covers 12 residues. This chain's CDR3 is CATSENSYEQYF. The CDR3 DNA reads TGTGCCACTAGCGAAAACTCCTACGAGCAGTACTTC.

This clone was picked up a small number of times. The CDR3 DNA follows: TGCGCCAGCAGCCAAGCCCATCGGGGGTTTAGCACAGATACGCAGTATTTT. Its protein is CASSQAHRGFSTDTQYF. The chain couples TRBV4-1 to TRBJ2-3; possible D gene TRBD2, 6 bases. Germline values: CDR1 MGHRA, CDR2 YSYEKL. V was cut by 1 base and J by 0 bases, with 14 bases left in between. The CDR3 extends over 17 amino acids.